Listed below are T cell receptor beta chains from one sample, sequenced in a study of cytomegalovirus exposure and HLA in healthy donors. The table came from immunoSEQ multiplex PCR; TCRdb's copy has only in-frame clones and leaves some out. The sample shows about 160,000 clones, approximately 75% of them seen only once. Sequenced material: PBMCs. The receptors come from a man aged 50-59 years in good health and CMV-seropositive. The CDR3 runs from the conserved cysteine through the conserved F or W. The D gene is left open where the match is weak. Expanded clones are given a class, and other clones once, few, many or no size at all.

v_call,j_call,d_call,clone_size,cdr3_aa,cdr3_nt
TRBV6-5,TRBJ1-3,TRBD1,NA,CASRQGAGGNTIYF,TGTGCCAGCAGACAGGGGGCAGGGGGAAACACCATATATTTT
TRBV5-6,TRBJ2-4,NA,NA,CASSYHGVKNIQYF,TGTGCCAGCTCCTACCACGGGGTCAAAAACATTCAGTACTTC
TRBV30,TRBJ2-7,TRBD1,NA,CAWSGGQGAGEQYF,TGTGCCTGGAGTGGAGGACAGGGGGCGGGCGAGCAGTACTTC
TRBV11-2,TRBJ2-2,TRBD1,NA,CASSLGTGSLTGELFF,TGTGCCAGCAGCCTTGGGACAGGGAGTCTAACCGGGGAGCTGTTTTTT
TRBV7-2,TRBJ1-4,NA,NA,CASSLDRLEKLFF,TGTGCCAGCAGCCTAGACAGGCTTGAAAAACTGTTTTTT
TRBV13,TRBJ2-6,TRBD1,NA,CASSSLGDRFFSGANVLTF,TGTGCCAGCAGCTCCCTGGGGGACAGATTCTTCTCTGGGGCCAACGTCCTGACTTTC
TRBV5-6,TRBJ1-1,NA,NA,CASSPYLGGTEAFF,TGTGCCAGCAGCCCCTACCTGGGGGGCACTGAAGCTTTCTTT
TRBV7-2,TRBJ2-1,TRBD1,NA,CASSLTGTEYNEQFF,TGTGCCAGCAGCTTAACCGGGACAGAATACAATGAGCAGTTCTTC
TRBV6-6,TRBJ1-2,TRBD1,NA,CASSRDSLYGYTF,TGTGCCAGCAGCCGGGACAGTCTTTATGGCTACACCTTC
TRBV19,TRBJ2-7,TRBD1,once,CADEVAGGYEQYF,TGTGCCGACGAGGTGGCAGGGGGCTACGAGCAGTACTTC
TRBV6-5,TRBJ2-5,NA,NA,CASSSGVEETQYF,TGTGCCAGCAGTTCGGGGGTGGAAGAGACCCAGTACTTC
TRBV7-9,TRBJ1-2,NA,NA,CASNSRVPLDYGYTF,TGTGCCAGCAACTCCCGGGTCCCCCTGGACTATGGCTACACCTTC
TRBV5-1,TRBJ2-2,NA,NA,CASSTPGDTGELFF,TGCGCCAGCAGCACCCCGGGGGACACCGGGGAGCTGTTTTTT
TRBV7-3,TRBJ1-6,TRBD1,NA,CASSLGDRANSPLHF,TGTGCCAGCAGCTTAGGGGACAGGGCTAATTCACCCCTCCACTTT
TRBV9,TRBJ2-3,NA,NA,CASSVWGGTDTQYF,TGTGCCAGCAGCGTGTGGGGGGGCACAGATACGCAGTATTTT
TRBV5-1,TRBJ1-1,NA,NA,CASSGGSTEAFF,TGCGCCAGCAGTGGAGGTAGCACTGAAGCTTTCTTT
TRBV15,TRBJ2-7,NA,NA,CATAESYEQYF,TGTGCCACCGCGGAATCCTACGAGCAGTACTTC
TRBV9,TRBJ2-3,TRBD2,NA,CASSSSRTSGGTDTQYF,TGTGCCAGCAGCTCGTCCCGGACTAGCGGGGGAACAGATACGCAGTATTTT
TRBV7-8,TRBJ2-7,TRBD1,NA,CASSSTGTGQGEQYF,TGTGCCAGCAGCTCAACCGGGACAGGGCAGGGGGAGCAGTACTTC
TRBV5-5,TRBJ1-1,TRBD1,NA,CASSLLSPQGGTEAFF,TGTGCCAGCAGCTTGTTGTCCCCACAGGGGGGCACTGAAGCTTTCTTT
TRBV5-8,TRBJ1-4,NA,once,CASVFLTAYFATNEKLFF,TGTGCCAGCGTTTTCTTGACAGCATATTTTGCAACTAATGAAAAACTGTTTTTT
TRBV5-6,TRBJ1-2,TRBD1,NA,CASSLGTGNYGYTF,TGTGCCAGCAGCTTGGGGACAGGGAATTATGGCTACACCTTC
TRBV7-2,TRBJ2-1,TRBD2,NA,CASSLGSGGAREQFF,TGTGCCAGCAGCTTAGGGAGCGGGGGGGCTCGCGAGCAGTTCTTC
TRBV5-1,TRBJ1-6,TRBD1,NA,CASSLGQGASPLHF,TGCGCCAGCAGCCTTGGACAGGGGGCTTCACCCCTCCACTTT
TRBV7-9,TRBJ2-1,TRBD2,NA,CASSLASGAGAYNEQFF,TGTGCCAGCAGCTTAGCGTCAGGAGCGGGGGCCTACAATGAGCAGTTCTTC
TRBV10-3,TRBJ2-7,NA,NA,CAISESGASYEQYF,TGTGCCATCAGTGAGTCCGGTGCGTCCTACGAGCAGTACTTC
TRBV4-2,TRBJ2-1,TRBD2,once,CASSQRGGAFYNEQFF,TGTGCCAGCAGCCAACGCGGGGGGGCGTTCTACAATGAGCAGTTCTTC
TRBV29-1,TRBJ2-5,NA,NA,CSVEGTDYQETQYF,TGCAGCGTTGAAGGGACAGACTACCAAGAGACCCAGTACTTC
TRBV10-3,TRBJ2-5,NA,NA,CATAKQETQYF,TGTGCCACCGCTAAACAAGAGACCCAGTACTTC
TRBV9,TRBJ2-1,TRBD2,NA,CASSDSGGTTYNEQFF,TGTGCCAGCAGCGATAGCGGGGGGACGACCTACAATGAGCAGTTCTTC
TRBV5-1,TRBJ1-1,NA,once,CASTSNTEAFF,TGCGCCAGCACCTCGAACACTGAAGCTTTCTTT
TRBV28,TRBJ1-2,NA,NA,CASSLGPETWGYTF,TGTGCCAGCAGTTTAGGTCCGGAGACGTGGGGCTACACCTTC
TRBV9,TRBJ2-1,TRBD1,NA,CASSVVDRAYNEQFF,TGTGCCAGCAGCGTAGTCGACAGGGCCTACAATGAGCAGTTCTTC
TRBV6-1,TRBJ2-3,NA,NA,CASSGGVSDTQYF,TGTGCCAGCAGTGGGGGGGTTTCAGATACGCAGTATTTT
TRBV7-6,TRBJ2-2,NA,few,CASRPDSESVGELFF,TGTGCCAGCAGGCCCGACAGTGAATCGGTGGGGGAGCTGTTTTTT
TRBV18,TRBJ1-2,NA,once,CASSPTGPGYTF,TGTGCCAGCTCACCAACAGGACCGGGCTACACCTTC
TRBV11-2,TRBJ1-2,TRBD1,NA,CASSLGQGNYGYTF,TGTGCCAGCAGCTTAGGACAGGGTAACTATGGCTACACCTTC
TRBV7-9,TRBJ1-1,NA,few,CASNDGGVNTEAFF,TGTGCCAGCAACGACGGAGGGGTGAACACTGAAGCTTTCTTT
TRBV9,TRBJ2-5,TRBD2,NA,CASSVVGGAQETQYF,TGTGCCAGCAGCGTAGTCGGGGGGGCCCAAGAGACCCAGTACTTC
TRBV9,TRBJ2-7,NA,NA,CASSVVEGAYEQYF,TGTGCCAGCAGCGTAGTCGAGGGGGCCTACGAGCAGTACTTC
TRBV6-5,TRBJ2-7,TRBD1,NA,CASSPTGAGGYEQYF,TGTGCCAGCAGCCCAACCGGGGCAGGGGGCTACGAGCAGTACTTC
TRBV30,TRBJ2-7,TRBD2,NA,CAWSSFSGLEQYF,TGTGCCTGGAGCAGTTTTAGCGGGCTCGAGCAGTACTTC
TRBV19,TRBJ1-2,NA,NA,CASSIGYRAGNYGYTF,TGTGCCAGTAGTATAGGTTACAGGGCGGGTAACTATGGCTACACCTTC
TRBV2,TRBJ1-5,TRBD1,NA,CASSLTGDKQPQHF,TGTGCCAGCAGTCTCACAGGGGACAAACAGCCCCAGCATTTT
TRBV18,TRBJ2-5,TRBD2,NA,CASSPSGGQETQYF,TGTGCCAGCTCACCGAGCGGGGGTCAAGAGACCCAGTACTTC
TRBV21-1,TRBJ1-1,NA,few,CASREKRGDFWQAFF,TGTGCCAGCAGGGAAAAGAGAGGCGACTTTTGGCAAGCTTTCTTT
TRBV19,TRBJ1-1,TRBD1,NA,CASSFGQGVTEAFF,TGTGCCAGTAGCTTTGGACAGGGGGTCACTGAAGCTTTCTTT
TRBV29-1,TRBJ1-1,NA,NA,CSVTNAPGTEAFF,TGCAGCGTCACCAATGCACCGGGGACTGAAGCTTTCTTT
TRBV28,TRBJ2-7,TRBD2,NA,CASIASGGDYEQYF,TGTGCCAGCATCGCTAGCGGGGGGGACTACGAGCAGTACTTC
TRBV14,TRBJ1-3,NA,NA,CASSAVFHTIYF,TGTGCCAGCAGCGCAGTATTTCACACCATATATTTT